The rows below give T cell receptor beta chains drawn from one sample of a study of T cell responses to AZD1222 COVID-19 vaccine. Assay: immunoSEQ multiplex PCR; the TCRdb copy retains only in-frame clones and omits some. Here the sample spans about 97,000 clones, around nine tenths being singletons. Material: peripheral blood, obtained on day 0 of AZD1222 vaccination. The receptors here all came from an adult in good health. The CDR3 runs from the conserved cysteine through the conserved F or W. D genes are given only for firm matches. Clone size is given for some rows only: seen once, a few or many times, or a class if the clone is expanded.

v_call: TRBV9; clone_size: .; d_call: TRBD1; j_call: TRBJ2-7; cdr3_aa: CASNPRGQGFGEQYF; cdr3_nt: TGTGCCAGCAACCCAAGAGGACAGGGCTTTGGCGAGCAGTACTTC
v_call: TRBV30; clone_size: .; d_call: TRBD1; j_call: TRBJ2-7; cdr3_aa: CAWSRQGYEQYF; cdr3_nt: TGTGCCTGGAGCAGACAGGGTTACGAGCAGTACTTC
v_call: TRBV29-1; clone_size: .; d_call: .; j_call: TRBJ2-7; cdr3_aa: CSVVGMWYEQYF; cdr3_nt: TGCAGCGTTGTGGGTATGTGGTACGAGCAGTACTTC
v_call: TRBV7-9; clone_size: .; d_call: TRBD1; j_call: TRBJ1-2; cdr3_aa: CASTQTGGLGYTF; cdr3_nt: TGTGCCAGCACTCAAACAGGGGGCCTTGGCTACACCTTC
v_call: TRBV6-5; clone_size: .; d_call: .; j_call: TRBJ2-1; cdr3_aa: CASSYRDSYNEQFF; cdr3_nt: TGTGCCAGCAGTTACAGGGACTCCTACAATGAGCAGTTCTTC
v_call: TRBV6-2/TRBV6-3; clone_size: few; d_call: TRBD2; j_call: TRBJ2-7; cdr3_aa: CASSYLRGAHEQYF; cdr3_nt: TGTGCCAGCAGTTACTTGCGGGGGGCCCACGAGCAGTACTTC
v_call: TRBV11-2; clone_size: .; d_call: .; j_call: TRBJ2-7; cdr3_aa: CASRVGGQILYEQYF; cdr3_nt: TGTGCCAGCAGGGTTGGGGGGCAGATACTCTACGAGCAGTACTTC
v_call: TRBV12-5; clone_size: .; d_call: TRBD2; j_call: TRBJ2-3; cdr3_aa: CASALSGATDTQYF; cdr3_nt: TGTGCTAGTGCCCTCAGCGGGGCGACGGATACGCAGTATTTT
v_call: TRBV12-3/TRBV12-4; clone_size: .; d_call: .; j_call: TRBJ1-1; cdr3_aa: CASRLTGNTEAFF; cdr3_nt: TGTGCCAGCAGGTTAACAGGGAACACTGAAGCTTTCTTT
v_call: TRBV24-1; clone_size: .; d_call: .; j_call: TRBJ1-5; cdr3_aa: CATSDNSNQPQHF; cdr3_nt: TGTGCCACCAGTGATAACAGCAATCAGCCCCAGCATTTT
v_call: TRBV19; clone_size: .; d_call: TRBD1; j_call: TRBJ1-4; cdr3_aa: CASSGTGGREKLFF; cdr3_nt: TGTGCCAGTAGTGGCACAGGGGGACGCGAAAAACTGTTTTTT
v_call: TRBV7-2; clone_size: .; d_call: .; j_call: TRBJ1-5; cdr3_aa: CASSLSDYSNQPQHF; cdr3_nt: TGTGCCAGCAGCTTATCAGACTATAGCAATCAGCCCCAGCATTTT
v_call: TRBV7-8; clone_size: .; d_call: .; j_call: TRBJ2-6; cdr3_aa: CASRISGANVLTF; cdr3_nt: TGTGCCAGCAGGATCTCTGGGGCCAACGTCCTGACTTTC
v_call: TRBV6-5; clone_size: .; d_call: .; j_call: TRBJ1-2; cdr3_aa: CAIRGKTGANYGYTF; cdr3_nt: TGTGCCATTCGGGGAAAAACCGGGGCTAACTATGGCTACACCTTC
v_call: TRBV20-1; clone_size: .; d_call: .; j_call: TRBJ2-7; cdr3_aa: CSAGQGYEQYF; cdr3_nt: TGCAGTGCCGGGCAAGGCTACGAGCAGTACTTC
v_call: TRBV6-5; clone_size: .; d_call: .; j_call: TRBJ2-5; cdr3_aa: CATIPGGGETQYF; cdr3_nt: TGTGCCACCATTCCCGGGGGCGGCGAGACCCAGTACTTC
v_call: TRBV10-2; clone_size: .; d_call: TRBD1; j_call: TRBJ2-7; cdr3_aa: CASNSVQGAYEQYF; cdr3_nt: TGCGCCAGCAACTCGGTGCAGGGGGCCTACGAGCAGTACTTC
v_call: TRBV18; clone_size: .; d_call: .; j_call: TRBJ2-3; cdr3_aa: CASSLTLQGTDTQYF; cdr3_nt: TGTGCCAGCTCACTCACTCTACAGGGCACAGATACGCAGTATTTT
v_call: TRBV24-1; clone_size: .; d_call: TRBD1; j_call: TRBJ1-2; cdr3_aa: CATSETGTEYYGYTF; cdr3_nt: TGTGCCACCAGCGAGACCGGGACAGAATACTATGGCTACACCTTC
v_call: TRBV5-1; clone_size: .; d_call: .; j_call: TRBJ1-1; cdr3_aa: CASSLVRNTEAFF; cdr3_nt: TGCGCCAGCAGCTTAGTGCGAAACACTGAAGCTTTCTTT
v_call: TRBV28; clone_size: once; d_call: TRBD1; j_call: TRBJ1-2; cdr3_aa: CASSAAGTGGAANYGYTF; cdr3_nt: TGTGCCAGCAGTGCCGCCGGGACAGGGGGCGCAGCTAACTATGGCTACACCTTC
v_call: TRBV6-5; clone_size: .; d_call: TRBD1; j_call: TRBJ1-4; cdr3_aa: CASGTTGGSNEKLFF; cdr3_nt: TGTGCCAGCGGGACCACAGGGGGTAGTAATGAAAAACTGTTTTTT
v_call: TRBV5-1; clone_size: .; d_call: .; j_call: TRBJ1-2; cdr3_aa: CASSLGGWRDGYTF; cdr3_nt: TGCGCCAGCAGCTTGGGAGGGTGGAGGGACGGCTACACCTTC
v_call: TRBV11-3; clone_size: .; d_call: TRBD1; j_call: TRBJ2-7; cdr3_aa: CASSTGTGGLPEQYF; cdr3_nt: TGTGCCAGCTCTACCGGGACAGGGGGCCTCCCCGAGCAGTACTTC
v_call: TRBV27; clone_size: .; d_call: .; j_call: TRBJ2-7; cdr3_aa: CASSSLTEQYF; cdr3_nt: TGTGCCAGCAGTTCCCTTACCGAGCAGTACTTC
v_call: TRBV19; clone_size: .; d_call: .; j_call: TRBJ1-5; cdr3_aa: CASSMGQGQPLPQHF; cdr3_nt: TGTGCCAGTAGTATGGGTCAGGGCCAGCCTCTGCCCCAGCATTTT
v_call: TRBV7-9; clone_size: medium-sized; d_call: .; j_call: TRBJ1-1; cdr3_aa: CASSSDPEAFF; cdr3_nt: TGTGCCAGCAGCAGCGACCCTGAAGCTTTCTTT
v_call: TRBV5-5; clone_size: .; d_call: .; j_call: TRBJ2-7; cdr3_aa: CASSLEVYEQYF; cdr3_nt: TGTGCCAGCAGCTTGGAGGTCTACGAGCAGTACTTC
v_call: TRBV18; clone_size: .; d_call: TRBD2; j_call: TRBJ2-2; cdr3_aa: CASSPRGAAGELFF; cdr3_nt: TGTGCCAGCTCACCGCGGGGGGCTGCCGGGGAGCTGTTTTTT
v_call: TRBV6-5; clone_size: .; d_call: .; j_call: TRBJ2-7; cdr3_aa: CASSYSGDSYEQYF; cdr3_nt: TGTGCCAGCAGTTACTCTGGGGATTCCTACGAGCAGTACTTC
v_call: TRBV11-2; clone_size: .; d_call: .; j_call: TRBJ1-3; cdr3_aa: CASRGVSSGNTIYF; cdr3_nt: TGTGCCAGCCGGGGCGTTAGCTCTGGAAACACCATATATTTT
v_call: TRBV6-4; clone_size: .; d_call: .; j_call: TRBJ1-6; cdr3_aa: CASSEGDNSPLHF; cdr3_nt: TGTGCCAGCAGTGAGGGTGATAATTCACCCCTCCACTTT
v_call: TRBV19; clone_size: once; d_call: .; j_call: TRBJ1-5; cdr3_aa: CASSIMAGANQPQHF; cdr3_nt: TGTGCCAGTAGTATTATGGCAGGGGCAAATCAGCCCCAGCATTTT
v_call: TRBV11-2; clone_size: once; d_call: .; j_call: TRBJ1-2; cdr3_aa: CASSYSSANYGYTF; cdr3_nt: TGTGCCAGCAGCTATAGCAGTGCTAACTATGGCTACACCTTC
v_call: TRBV21-1; clone_size: .; d_call: .; j_call: TRBJ2-1; cdr3_aa: CASSKGGEASGGPGEQFF; cdr3_nt: TGTGCCAGCAGCAAAGGCGGTGAGGCTAGCGGGGGGCCGGGCGAGCAGTTCTTC
v_call: TRBV6-5; clone_size: .; d_call: .; j_call: TRBJ1-4; cdr3_aa: CASKRQTNEKLFF; cdr3_nt: TGTGCCAGCAAGCGACAGACCAATGAAAAACTGTTTTTT
v_call: TRBV7-3; clone_size: .; d_call: .; j_call: TRBJ2-5; cdr3_aa: CASSLTRDDETQYF; cdr3_nt: TGTGCCAGCAGCTTAACGAGGGACGACGAGACCCAGTACTTC
v_call: TRBV28; clone_size: .; d_call: .; j_call: TRBJ2-5; cdr3_aa: CASSYFGLQETQYF; cdr3_nt: TGTGCCAGCAGTTACTTCGGCCTCCAAGAGACCCAGTACTTC
v_call: TRBV9; clone_size: .; d_call: .; j_call: TRBJ1-6; cdr3_aa: CASSVGQAFSPLHF; cdr3_nt: TGTGCCAGCAGCGTAGGCCAGGCGTTCTCACCCCTCCACTTT
v_call: TRBV12-5; clone_size: .; d_call: .; j_call: TRBJ1-2; cdr3_aa: CASGGLSRGGYTF; cdr3_nt: TGTGCTAGTGGGGGGCTCAGTAGGGGTGGCTACACCTTC